The present T cell receptor (beta chain) was sequenced within a study of naive and memory T cell subsets. Overall study findings and caveats: In naive cells, over 85% of TCR sequences were seen only once.

An equimolar mix of two oligonucleotides served as the beta constant-region primer for TRBC1 and TRBC2. Ligated cDNA was amplified by four rounds of PCR with nested alpha and beta constant-region primers and SP2. MiXCR, run by TCRdb on the UMI-ligation and nested PCR reads, gives a single entry per CDR3 protein. The sample has tens of thousands of distinct CDR3 sequences; 8% to 9.5% are singletons. From the second PCR step, alpha and beta chains were amplified apart. Cells stained for CD3, CD4, CD8, CD45RA, CD27 and viability were sorted into four CD45RA/CD27 subsets. The CDR3 length is 15 residues. Germline CDR1 reads MNHNY; CDR2 reads SVGAGI (reference sequence). The V and J ends lost 2 bases and 5 bases respectively, with 12 bases between them. The sample holds a few counts of this clonotype. Its antigen remains unidentified.

The chain is built from TRBV6-6 and TRBJ1-4, with no clear D. This sequence originates from a human donor in good health. Input material: naive CD8+ T cells from blood. CDR3 protein: CASSYREGINEKLFF. The CDR3 nucleotides read TGTGCCAGCAGTTACCGCGAGGGAATAAATGAAAAACTGTTTTTT.